What follows are 16 T cell receptor beta chains derived from one specimen sequenced in a study of cytomegalovirus exposure and HLA in healthy donors. PCR amplification relied on 60 Vbeta primers (plus 13 Jbeta primers). TCRdb's table, derived via immunoSEQ multiplex PCR, lists solely in-frame clones and lacks some. The repertoire includes 90,000 to 130,000 clones, 65% to 80% of them detected once, and over 2.5% sits in the top ten. Material: PBMCs. The receptors originated from a woman aged 55-70 years in good health and CMV-seropositive.

The chain has TRBV11-2 and TRBJ2-3; D might be TRBD1 (5 bases). V lost 3 bases and J lost 1, with 14 bases in between. Germline values: CDR1 SGHAT, CDR2 FQNNGV. The CDR3 is 16 amino acids. CDR3 bases: TGTGCCAGCAGCTTTCTCTATCGACAGCGCACAGATACGCAGTATTTT. As protein: CASSFLYRQRTDTQYF.

The chain uses TRBV4-1 and TRBJ2-1; 9 bases are shared with TRBD2. CDR1 and CDR2 from the germline V gene are MGHRA and YSYEKL. The CDR3 loop spans 18 amino acids. V gave up 1 base and J gave up 2 bases; unmatched junction bases: 9. Written as DNA, the CDR3 is TGCGCCAGCAGCCAAGCGACTAGCGGCCTTATTACCTACAATGAGCAGTTCTTC. This encodes CASSQATSGLITYNEQFF.

The chain combines TRBV18 with TRBJ1-1, with a weak D call TRBD1 (6 bases). Germline loops: CDR1 KGHSH, CDR2 LQKENI. The germline V and J ends were trimmed by 3 bases and 1 base, with 12 bases remaining between them. The CDR3 length is 15 residues. CDR3 coding DNA: TGTGCCAGCTCACCTGTCCCGGGACAGAACACTGAAGCTTTCTTT. This translates into CASSPVPGQNTEAFF.

This clone was seen only a few times. This chain connects TRBV5-1 to TRBJ2-7; the D is unclear. This CDR3 spans 13 amino acids. From germline, CDR1 is SGHRS and CDR2 YFSETQ. V lost 0 bases to trimming and J lost 3 bases, with 7 bases between them. In DNA, the CDR3 is TGCGCCAGCAGCTTGGACACCTTCTACGAGCAGTACTTC. Translating it yields CASSLDTFYEQYF. Drawing the rest from reference TRBV5-1 and TRBJ2-7, the complete variable domain is KAGVTQTPRYLIKTRGQQVTLSCSPISGHRSVSWYQQTPGQGLQFLFEYFSETQRNKGNFPGRFSGRQFSNSRSEMNVSTLELGDSALYLCASSLDTFYEQYFGPGTRLTVT.

The sample holds a few counts of this clone. The chain is built from TRBV6-6 and TRBJ1-1; 7 nucleotides match TRBD1. The CDR3 extends over 14 amino acids. Trimming cost V 7 bases and J 0 bases; bases outside gene matches: 5. Germline values: CDR1 MNHNY, CDR2 SVGAGI (reference sequence). The CDR3 nucleotides read TGTGCCAGCACCCAGGGGGTTATGAACACTGAAGCTTTCTTT. This translates into CASTQGVMNTEAFF.

The chain carries TRBV5-5 and TRBJ2-7, with 8 bases aligning to TRBD1. This CDR3 contains 15 residues. Germline trimming cut 4 bases from V and 0 bases from J; bases unmatched to any gene: 6. Germline CDR1 SGHKS, CDR2 YYEKEE (reference sequence). CDR3 residues: CASSNRQGSSYEQYF. CDR3 in DNA: TGTGCCAGCAGCAACAGACAGGGGAGCTCCTACGAGCAGTACTTC.

The rearrangement links TRBV7-7 to TRBJ2-5, with 14 positions matching TRBD2. Germline values: CDR1 SSHAT, CDR2 FNYEAQ (reference sequence). V was pared by 1 base and J by 5 bases, with 0 bases of the junction left unmatched. The CDR3 has 15 amino acids. This CDR3 is CASSLGLAGGETQYF. For the CDR3, the DNA is TGTGCCAGCAGCTTAGGACTAGCGGGGGGGGAGACCCAGTACTTC.

This clone came up once. This chain joins TRBV28 and TRBJ2-7; D might be TRBD2 (6 bases). This CDR3 contains 15 residues. V lost 5 bases and J lost 3, with 17 bases in between. Germline values: CDR1 MDHEN, CDR2 SYDVKM. CDR3 DNA: TGTGCCAGCAGTAATTGGGAGGCAGGGCGCTACGAGCAGTACTTC. This codes for CASSNWEAGRYEQYF.

In this sample, this clone turned up once. This rearrangement joins TRBV15 to TRBJ2-1, with 8 nucleotides matching TRBD2. CDR3 length: 17 residues. The germline CDR1 and CDR2 sequences are LNHNV and YYDKDF (reference sequence). Trimming removed 4 bases from V and 4 bases from J; junction bases left unmatched: 12. The CDR3 DNA sequence: TGTGCCACCAGCACCCAATCCGAGCGGGGGCCTTACAATGAGCAGTTCTTC. Translated: CATSTQSERGPYNEQFF.

The chain links TRBV10-3 to TRBJ2-1; 8 nucleotides match TRBD2. V was pared by 4 bases and J by 4 bases, with 6 bases of the junction left unmatched. Per germline, CDR1 ENHRY and CDR2 SYGVKD. The CDR3 is made up of 15 amino acids. The DNA of the CDR3 is TGTGCCATCAGTGCGGGTAGCGGGATTTACAATGAGCAGTTCTTC. It yields the protein CAISAGSGIYNEQFF.

The gene calls are TRBV6-5 and TRBJ2-3; D perhaps matches TRBD2 (5 bases). This CDR3 contains 15 residues. V was cut by 5 bases and J by 4 bases, with 16 bases left in between. CDR1 and CDR2 (germline): MNHEY, SVGAGI. The CDR3 nucleotides are TGTGCCAGCAGTACACTACTAGGCCTCGCAGATACGCAGTATTTT. Translating gives CASSTLLGLADTQYF.

This chain connects TRBV5-1 to TRBJ2-3, with D unclear. The V end was cut by 4 bases, the J end by 0 bases, with 9 bases between. Germline V CDR1 and CDR2: SGHRS, YFSETQ. This CDR3 has 14 residues. The CDR3 region is CASSLQTSTDTQYF. CDR3 in DNA: TGCGCCAGCAGCCTCCAAACTAGCACAGATACGCAGTATTTT.

This clone was seen once. V is TRBV5-1 and J is TRBJ1-1, with a weak D call TRBD1 (6 bases). Germline V gives CDR1 SGHRS, CDR2 YFSETQ. The CDR3 runs 12 residues. Trimming pared 4 bases from V and 7 bases from J, leaving 11 bases between. DNA for the CDR3: TGCGCCAGCAGCGAAACAGGGATTGAAGCTTTCTTT. This translates into CASSETGIEAFF.

This chain connects TRBV6-5 to TRBJ1-5, with D maybe TRBD1 (6 bases). V was trimmed by 2 bases and J by 11 bases, leaving 16 bases between them. The germline CDR1 and CDR2 sequences are MNHEY and SVGAGI. This CDR3 contains 14 residues. The chain's CDR3 is CASSYAQGIGAQHF. Here the CDR3 DNA reads TGTGCCAGCAGTTACGCACAGGGAATTGGGGCCCAGCATTTT.

This clone came up once. This chain joins TRBV15 and TRBJ1-6; D not resolved. Germline assignment: CDR1 LNHNV and CDR2 YYDKDF (reference sequence). V dropped 3 bases and J dropped 5 bases, with 8 bases sitting between them. CDR3 length: 14 amino acids. CDR3 protein: CATSSGRDNSPLHF. Here the CDR3 DNA reads TGTGCCACCAGCAGCGGGAGAGATAATTCACCCCTCCACTTT.

This clone was counted between two and nine times. The V gene is TRBV19, the J gene TRBJ1-2; tentatively, D is TRBD1 (6 bases). Germline loops: CDR1 LNHDA, CDR2 SQIVND (reference sequence). CDR3 length: 13 residues. Trimming took off 6 bases at V and 4 bases at J, with 12 bases between the two ends. The CDR3 reads CASSRQASYGYTF. The CDR3 DNA reads as TGTGCCAGTAGCCGACAGGCTTCCTATGGCTACACCTTC.